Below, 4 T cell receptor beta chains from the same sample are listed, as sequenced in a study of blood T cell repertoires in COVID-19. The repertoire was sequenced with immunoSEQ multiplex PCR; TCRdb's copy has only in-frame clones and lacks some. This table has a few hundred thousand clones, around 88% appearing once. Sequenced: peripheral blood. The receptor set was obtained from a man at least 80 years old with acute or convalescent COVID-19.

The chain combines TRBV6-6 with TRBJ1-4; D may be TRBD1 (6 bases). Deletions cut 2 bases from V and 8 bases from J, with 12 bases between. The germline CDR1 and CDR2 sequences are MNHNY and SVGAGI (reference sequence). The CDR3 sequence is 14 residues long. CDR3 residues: CASSYGGAHEKLFF. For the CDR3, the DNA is TGTGCCAGCAGTTACGGGGGGGCGCACGAAAAACTGTTTTTT.

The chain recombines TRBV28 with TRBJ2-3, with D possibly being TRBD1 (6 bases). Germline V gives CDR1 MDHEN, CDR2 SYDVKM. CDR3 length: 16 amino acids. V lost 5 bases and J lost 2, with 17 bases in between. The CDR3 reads CASSPKTGRLTDTQYF. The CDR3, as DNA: TGTGCCAGCAGTCCCAAGACAGGCCGACTCACAGATACGCAGTATTTT.

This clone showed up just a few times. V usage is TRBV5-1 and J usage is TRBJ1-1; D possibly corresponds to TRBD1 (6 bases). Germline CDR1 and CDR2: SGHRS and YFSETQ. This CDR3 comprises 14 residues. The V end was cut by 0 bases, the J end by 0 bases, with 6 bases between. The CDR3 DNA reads TGCGCCAGCAGCTTGGACAGGGTGAACACTGAAGCTTTCTTT. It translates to CASSLDRVNTEAFF. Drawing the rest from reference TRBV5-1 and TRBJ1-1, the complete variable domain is KAGVTQTPRYLIKTRGQQVTLSCSPISGHRSVSWYQQTPGQGLQFLFEYFSETQRNKGNFPGRFSGRQFSNSRSEMNVSTLELGDSALYLCASSLDRVNTEAFFGQGTRLTVV.

CDR3: CASSPRHLETQYF. CDR3 DNA sequence: TGCGCCAGCAGCCCGCGGCACCTAGAGACCCAGTACTTC. The rearrangement links TRBV4-3 to TRBJ2-5; D uncertain. The CDR3 has 13 amino acids. The V end was cut by 4 bases, the J end by 4 bases, with 10 bases between. Germline CDR1 is LGHNA and CDR2 is YSLEER.